A selection of T cell receptor beta chains follows, all from one sample in a study of neoadjuvant anti-PD-1 for oral cavity cancer. Some clones are missing from TCRdb's copy, which holds only in-frame ones; the method was immunoSEQ multiplex PCR. The sample shows tens of thousands of clones, about nine tenths of them seen only once. The sequencing used PBMCs, collected after nivolumab (anti-PD-1) treatment. The receptor source for this set is a person aged 35 to 85 with oral cavity squamous cell carcinoma. The CDR3 runs from the conserved cysteine through the conserved F or W. The order of the fields is CDR3 length, V gene, clone size, D gene, J gene, CDR3 protein, CDR3 DNA. D genes are given only for firm matches. The size entry is marked missing in some rows and otherwise reads once, few, many or a size class.

len: 18
v_gene: TRBV4-2
abundance: NA
d_gene: TRBD2
j_gene: TRBJ2-1
CDR3aa: CASSQSTSVAGGNNEQFF
CDR3nt: TGTGCCAGCAGCCAGTCTACATCCGTAGCGGGGGGTAACAATGAGCAGTTCTTC

len: 14
v_gene: TRBV5-6
abundance: NA
d_gene: NA
j_gene: TRBJ2-7
CDR3aa: CASSDPQPGGEQYF
CDR3nt: TGTGCCAGCAGCGACCCCCAGCCGGGCGGGGAGCAGTACTTC

len: 15
v_gene: TRBV10-3
abundance: NA
d_gene: TRBD1
j_gene: TRBJ1-2
CDR3aa: CAISEQGQEGYGYTF
CDR3nt: TGTGCCATCAGTGAGCAGGGACAGGAGGGCTATGGCTACACCTTC

len: 16
v_gene: TRBV7-9
abundance: NA
d_gene: TRBD1
j_gene: TRBJ2-1
CDR3aa: CASSFKGTGAYNEQFF
CDR3nt: TGTGCCAGCAGCTTCAAAGGGACAGGGGCGTACAATGAGCAGTTCTTC

len: 12
v_gene: TRBV6-5
abundance: NA
d_gene: NA
j_gene: TRBJ1-5
CDR3aa: CASGAPNQPQHF
CDR3nt: TGTGCCAGCGGGGCGCCGAATCAGCCCCAGCATTTT

len: 17
v_gene: TRBV5-1
abundance: few
d_gene: NA
j_gene: TRBJ2-6
CDR3aa: CASSSRSRDRGANVLTF
CDR3nt: TGCGCCAGCAGCTCTAGAAGCAGGGATCGTGGGGCCAACGTCCTGACTTTC

len: 15
v_gene: TRBV11-3
abundance: NA
d_gene: TRBD2
j_gene: TRBJ2-1
CDR3aa: CASSLGTSGQNEQFF
CDR3nt: TGTGCCAGCAGCTTAGGCACTAGCGGGCAGAATGAGCAGTTCTTC

len: 14
v_gene: TRBV21-1
abundance: NA
d_gene: NA
j_gene: TRBJ2-7
CDR3aa: CASSSRLITYEQYF
CDR3nt: TGTGCCAGCAGCTCCCGCTTGATAACCTACGAGCAGTACTTC

len: 13
v_gene: TRBV7-9
abundance: NA
d_gene: NA
j_gene: TRBJ1-4
CDR3aa: CASIRGAEEKLFF
CDR3nt: TGTGCCAGCATTCGAGGGGCTGAGGAAAAACTGTTTTTT

len: 14
v_gene: TRBV5-1
abundance: NA
d_gene: NA
j_gene: TRBJ1-2
CDR3aa: CASSPRGGEFGYTF
CDR3nt: TGCGCCAGCAGCCCAAGGGGAGGGGAATTTGGCTACACCTTC

len: 17
v_gene: TRBV7-6
abundance: NA
d_gene: NA
j_gene: TRBJ2-4
CDR3aa: CASSLARTGLFGNIQYF
CDR3nt: TGTGCCAGCAGCTTAGCGCGGACTGGACTGTTTGGAAACATTCAGTACTTC

len: 17
v_gene: TRBV6-8
abundance: once
d_gene: NA
j_gene: TRBJ1-6
CDR3aa: CASSYQSGARFNSPLHF
CDR3nt: TGTGCCAGCAGTTACCAGTCGGGGGCCAGGTTTAATTCACCCCTCCACTTT

len: 12
v_gene: TRBV30
abundance: few
d_gene: NA
j_gene: TRBJ1-2
CDR3aa: CAWSVLGYGYTF
CDR3nt: TGTGCCTGGAGTGTACTAGGTTATGGCTACACCTTC

len: 15
v_gene: TRBV7-3
abundance: few
d_gene: TRBD2
j_gene: TRBJ2-1
CDR3aa: CASSLSSGTYGEQFF
CDR3nt: TGTGCCAGCAGCTTATCTAGCGGGACGTATGGTGAGCAGTTCTTC

len: 15
v_gene: TRBV30
abundance: NA
d_gene: NA
j_gene: TRBJ2-3
CDR3aa: CAWSVHRGGTDTQYF
CDR3nt: TGTGCCTGGAGTGTACATAGGGGGGGAACAGATACGCAGTATTTT

len: 20
v_gene: TRBV13
abundance: NA
d_gene: NA
j_gene: TRBJ1-4
CDR3aa: CASSLGLLLGRESRGEKLFF
CDR3nt: TGTGCCAGCAGCTTAGGCCTACTGTTGGGAAGAGAGTCACGGGGTGAAAAACTGTTTTTT

len: 14
v_gene: TRBV7-9
abundance: NA
d_gene: NA
j_gene: TRBJ1-1
CDR3aa: CASSLVRGNTEAFF
CDR3nt: TGTGCCAGCAGCTTAGTGAGGGGGAACACTGAAGCTTTCTTT

len: 15
v_gene: TRBV5-4
abundance: NA
d_gene: NA
j_gene: TRBJ2-1
CDR3aa: CASSFSASSYNEQFF
CDR3nt: TGTGCCAGCAGCTTTAGTGCTAGCTCCTACAATGAGCAGTTCTTC

len: 13
v_gene: TRBV30
abundance: few
d_gene: TRBD1
j_gene: TRBJ1-1
CDR3aa: CAWSNDRGRAAFF
CDR3nt: TGTGCCTGGAGTAACGACAGGGGGCGCGCAGCTTTCTTT

len: 15
v_gene: TRBV7-9
abundance: NA
d_gene: NA
j_gene: TRBJ2-1
CDR3aa: CASSLGGSVSKEQFF
CDR3nt: TGTGCCAGCAGCTTGGGGGGTAGCGTTAGCAAGGAGCAGTTCTTC

len: 12
v_gene: TRBV29-1
abundance: NA
d_gene: NA
j_gene: TRBJ2-5
CDR3aa: CSSSRPQETQYF
CDR3nt: TGCAGCTCATCGAGGCCCCAAGAGACCCAGTACTTC

len: 16
v_gene: TRBV27
abundance: NA
d_gene: NA
j_gene: TRBJ2-6
CDR3aa: CASSVSWRSGANVLTF
CDR3nt: TGTGCCAGCAGTGTGTCTTGGAGATCTGGGGCCAACGTCCTGACTTTC

len: 12
v_gene: TRBV27
abundance: NA
d_gene: NA
j_gene: TRBJ2-7
CDR3aa: CASRWGPYEQYF
CDR3nt: TGTGCCAGCAGATGGGGACCTTACGAGCAGTACTTC

len: 17
v_gene: TRBV9
abundance: NA
d_gene: TRBD1
j_gene: TRBJ2-1
CDR3aa: CASSVAPTGTGRNEQFF
CDR3nt: TGTGCCAGCAGCGTAGCTCCTACGGGGACAGGGCGTAATGAGCAGTTCTTC

len: 15
v_gene: TRBV4-1
abundance: NA
d_gene: NA
j_gene: TRBJ1-5
CDR3aa: CASSQQGSTNQPQHF
CDR3nt: TGCGCCAGCAGCCAGCAGGGGTCCACGAATCAGCCCCAGCATTTT

len: 13
v_gene: TRBV2
abundance: once
d_gene: TRBD1
j_gene: TRBJ2-3
CDR3aa: CASSVGQTDTQYF
CDR3nt: TGTGCCAGCAGCGTGGGACAGACAGATACGCAGTATTTT

len: 15
v_gene: TRBV6-1
abundance: NA
d_gene: TRBD1
j_gene: TRBJ1-5
CDR3aa: CASSEGQGVDQPQHF
CDR3nt: TGTGCCAGCAGTGAGGGACAGGGGGTTGATCAGCCCCAGCATTTT

len: 13
v_gene: TRBV7-3
abundance: NA
d_gene: NA
j_gene: TRBJ2-7
CDR3aa: CASSHGTPYEQYF
CDR3nt: TGTGCCAGCAGCCACGGGACCCCCTACGAGCAGTACTTC

len: 12
v_gene: TRBV6-1
abundance: NA
d_gene: NA
j_gene: TRBJ1-5
CDR3aa: CASRRGNQPQHF
CDR3nt: TGTGCCAGCAGGCGTGGCAATCAGCCCCAGCATTTT

len: 16
v_gene: TRBV2
abundance: once
d_gene: TRBD1
j_gene: TRBJ2-2
CDR3aa: CASSRKWTGATGELFF
CDR3nt: TGTGCCAGCAGTCGAAAATGGACAGGGGCCACCGGGGAGCTGTTTTTT

len: 18
v_gene: TRBV9
abundance: NA
d_gene: TRBD1
j_gene: TRBJ2-5
CDR3aa: CASSGMGLKGQGSETQYF
CDR3nt: TGTGCCAGCAGCGGAATGGGGCTGAAGGGACAGGGGTCAGAGACCCAGTACTTC

len: 13
v_gene: TRBV9
abundance: NA
d_gene: NA
j_gene: TRBJ2-7
CDR3aa: CASGRQLGAEQYF
CDR3nt: TGTGCCAGCGGCAGGCAATTGGGTGCCGAGCAGTACTTC

len: 13
v_gene: TRBV29-1
abundance: NA
d_gene: NA
j_gene: TRBJ1-1
CDR3aa: CSVVGTPNTEAFF
CDR3nt: TGCAGCGTTGTAGGGACCCCCAACACTGAAGCTTTCTTT

len: 16
v_gene: TRBV16
abundance: few
d_gene: NA
j_gene: TRBJ1-4
CDR3aa: CASSQSRGGTNEKLFF
CDR3nt: TGTGCCAGCAGCCAATCTCGAGGGGGGACTAATGAAAAACTGTTTTTT

len: 15
v_gene: TRBV4-1
abundance: NA
d_gene: TRBD2
j_gene: TRBJ2-7
CDR3aa: CASSQSTSGRYEQYF
CDR3nt: TGCGCCAGCAGCCAATCGACTAGCGGGAGGTACGAGCAGTACTTC

len: 14
v_gene: TRBV4-2
abundance: NA
d_gene: NA
j_gene: TRBJ2-3
CDR3aa: CASSQASPTDTQYF
CDR3nt: TGTGCCAGCAGCCAAGCATCCCCCACAGATACGCAGTATTTT

len: 13
v_gene: TRBV18
abundance: NA
d_gene: NA
j_gene: TRBJ2-7
CDR3aa: CASSPRIGDEQYF
CDR3nt: TGTGCCAGCTCACCACGGATCGGAGACGAGCAGTACTTC

len: 14
v_gene: TRBV5-1
abundance: few
d_gene: NA
j_gene: TRBJ2-3
CDR3aa: CASSLSHLTDTQYF
CDR3nt: TGCGCCAGCAGCTTGTCGCACCTCACAGATACGCAGTATTTT

len: 14
v_gene: TRBV5-6
abundance: NA
d_gene: NA
j_gene: TRBJ2-3
CDR3aa: CASSLARGRDTQYF
CDR3nt: TGTGCCAGCAGCCTTGCGCGGGGAAGAGATACGCAGTATTTT

len: 15
v_gene: TRBV2
abundance: once
d_gene: NA
j_gene: TRBJ2-7
CDR3aa: CASSGHPYTSYEQYF
CDR3nt: TGTGCCAGCAGTGGTCACCCCTACACCTCCTACGAGCAGTACTTC

len: 11
v_gene: TRBV20-1
abundance: NA
d_gene: NA
j_gene: TRBJ2-7
CDR3aa: CSAGSPYEQYF
CDR3nt: TGCAGTGCGGGCAGCCCCTACGAGCAGTACTTC

len: 14
v_gene: TRBV19
abundance: NA
d_gene: NA
j_gene: TRBJ2-5
CDR3aa: CASSDFYTGETQYF
CDR3nt: TGTGCCAGTAGTGACTTTTATACAGGGGAGACCCAGTACTTC

len: 19
v_gene: TRBV6-1
abundance: once
d_gene: TRBD2
j_gene: TRBJ2-3
CDR3aa: CASSEFGLAGPSSTDTQYF
CDR3nt: TGTGCCAGCAGTGAATTCGGGTTAGCGGGACCAAGTAGCACAGATACGCAGTATTTT

len: 14
v_gene: TRBV6-1
abundance: NA
d_gene: TRBD1
j_gene: TRBJ1-1
CDR3aa: CASSDGQGFTEAFF
CDR3nt: TGTGCCAGCAGTGACGGACAGGGTTTCACTGAAGCTTTCTTT

len: 13
v_gene: TRBV6-5
abundance: NA
d_gene: NA
j_gene: TRBJ1-1
CDR3aa: CASSYGGETEAFF
CDR3nt: TGTGCCAGCAGTTACGGGGGTGAAACTGAAGCTTTCTTT

len: 13
v_gene: TRBV6-5
abundance: NA
d_gene: NA
j_gene: TRBJ2-7
CDR3aa: CASSQGGPPQQYF
CDR3nt: TGTGCCAGCAGTCAGGGGGGGCCCCCACAGCAGTACTTC

len: 11
v_gene: TRBV20-1
abundance: NA
d_gene: NA
j_gene: TRBJ1-2
CDR3aa: CSAKEVYGYTF
CDR3nt: TGCAGTGCCAAGGAGGTCTATGGCTACACCTTC

len: 16
v_gene: TRBV6-6
abundance: NA
d_gene: NA
j_gene: TRBJ1-5
CDR3aa: CASRWRGSTRNQPQHF
CDR3nt: TGTGCCAGCAGATGGAGGGGAAGTACGCGCAATCAGCCCCAGCATTTT

len: 16
v_gene: TRBV6-5
abundance: NA
d_gene: TRBD1
j_gene: TRBJ1-2
CDR3aa: CASSYSSRGQGFGYTF
CDR3nt: TGTGCCAGCAGTTACTCGAGTAGGGGACAGGGGTTCGGCTACACCTTC

len: 15
v_gene: TRBV27
abundance: once
d_gene: TRBD1
j_gene: TRBJ1-2
CDR3aa: CASSPRMAGGYGYTF
CDR3nt: TGTGCCAGCAGTCCCAGAATGGCAGGGGGTTACGGCTACACCTTC

len: 14
v_gene: TRBV6-1
abundance: NA
d_gene: NA
j_gene: TRBJ1-4
CDR3aa: CASRTGTLNEKLFF
CDR3nt: TGTGCCAGCAGGACGGGGACACTAAATGAAAAACTGTTTTTT

len: 16
v_gene: TRBV29-1
abundance: NA
d_gene: TRBD1
j_gene: TRBJ2-3
CDR3aa: CSVPNPGQGARDTQYF
CDR3nt: TGCAGCGTGCCGAACCCGGGACAGGGGGCGAGGGATACGCAGTATTTT

len: 16
v_gene: TRBV9
abundance: NA
d_gene: TRBD1
j_gene: TRBJ2-3
CDR3aa: CASSGGPQPGQGTQYF
CDR3nt: TGTGCCAGCAGCGGAGGGCCTCAACCGGGACAGGGAACGCAGTATTTT

len: 13
v_gene: TRBV6-4
abundance: NA
d_gene: NA
j_gene: TRBJ1-2
CDR3aa: CASSDTGSHGYTF
CDR3nt: TGTGCCAGCAGTGACACAGGGTCCCATGGCTACACCTTC

len: 15
v_gene: TRBV5-1
abundance: once
d_gene: TRBD1
j_gene: TRBJ2-7
CDR3aa: CASSPQGTGGYEQYF
CDR3nt: TGCGCCAGCAGCCCCCAAGGGACAGGGGGCTACGAGCAGTACTTC

len: 15
v_gene: TRBV5-4
abundance: NA
d_gene: TRBD2
j_gene: TRBJ2-5
CDR3aa: CASSPGTSGVVTQYF
CDR3nt: TGTGCCAGCAGCCCCGGGACTAGCGGGGTGGTGACCCAGTACTTC

len: 14
v_gene: TRBV5-1
abundance: NA
d_gene: TRBD1
j_gene: TRBJ2-7
CDR3aa: CASSLGGTGLEQYF
CDR3nt: TGCGCCAGCAGCTTGGGAGGGACAGGGCTCGAGCAGTACTTC

len: 16
v_gene: TRBV28
abundance: NA
d_gene: TRBD1
j_gene: TRBJ2-2
CDR3aa: CASSTPGTGGIGELFF
CDR3nt: TGTGCCAGCAGTACACCCGGGACAGGGGGTATCGGGGAGCTGTTTTTT

len: 17
v_gene: TRBV5-4
abundance: NA
d_gene: TRBD1
j_gene: TRBJ2-7
CDR3aa: CASSEKQGTQPTYEQYF
CDR3nt: TGTGCCAGCAGCGAAAAACAGGGGACCCAACCCACCTACGAGCAGTACTTC

len: 13
v_gene: TRBV6-5
abundance: once
d_gene: TRBD1
j_gene: TRBJ1-4
CDR3aa: CASSGTANEKLFF
CDR3nt: TGTGCCAGCAGCGGGACAGCAAATGAAAAACTGTTTTTT